One and the same sample provided the 27 T cell receptor beta chains below, sequenced in a study of long-term antiretroviral therapy in people with HIV. With survey level as its setting, the immunoSEQ assay was v3.0. The repertoire was sequenced with immunoSEQ multiplex PCR; TCRdb's copy has only in-frame clones and lacks some. The sample has some 48,000 clones; about 86% are singletons. The material sequenced was unsorted PBMCs, taken 0.8 years after starting antiretroviral therapy. The receptors derive from a woman between 18 and 30 years old with HIV.

The table lists this clone with a count of one. The chain's CDR3 is CASSHGQILNEQYF. The CDR3 DNA is TGTGCCAGCAGCCATGGACAGATACTTAACGAGCAGTACTTC. The chain has TRBV28 and TRBJ2-7, with D perhaps TRBD1 (6 bases). CDR3 length: 14 amino acids. V gave up 6 bases and J gave up 5 bases, with 17 bases separating them. Per germline, CDR1 MDHEN and CDR2 SYDVKM. The variable domain in full, completed from reference TRBV28 and TRBJ2-7, reads DVKVTQSSRYLVKRTGEKVFLECVQDMDHENMFWYRQDPGLGLRLIYFSYDVKMKEKGDIPEGYSVSREKKERFSLILESASTNQTSMYLCASSHGQILNEQYFGPGTRLTVT.

V gene TRBV7-2 combines with J gene TRBJ1-1, with no clear D. The CDR3 is made up of 13 amino acids. V dropped 5 bases and J dropped 1 base, with 8 bases sitting between them. Looked up from germline, CDR1 is SGHTA and CDR2 is FQGNSA. This chain's CDR3 is CASSRASNTEAFF. CDR3 coding DNA: TGTGCCAGCAGCCGGGCCTCGAACACTGAAGCTTTCTTT.

The chain has TRBV28 and TRBJ2-7, with 8 positions matching TRBD1. Trimming removed 4 bases from V and 7 bases from J; junction bases left unmatched: 18. This CDR3 contains 17 residues. CDR1 is MDHEN and CDR2 is SYDVKM in the germline V gene. CDR3 coding DNA: TGTGCCAGCAGTTCTCATACCTGGGACAGGACCCCGGGTGAGCAGTACTTC. Protein product: CASSSHTWDRTPGEQYF.

The chain has TRBV27 and TRBJ2-1, with D possibly being TRBD1 (6 bases). Per germline, CDR1 MNHEY and CDR2 SMNVEV (reference sequence). The CDR3 consists of 16 residues. Trimming shortened V by 5 bases and J by 2 bases, and 16 bases separated the two germline ends. CDR3 region: CASSATGRNPYNEQFF. The CDR3 coding sequence is TGTGCCAGCAGTGCGACAGGAAGAAACCCCTACAATGAGCAGTTCTTC.

The chain couples TRBV7-2 to TRBJ2-5, with TRBD2 as a possible D gene (5 bases). Deletions cut 2 bases from V and 1 base from J, with 11 bases between. Germline V gene sequence: CDR1 SGHTA, CDR2 FQGNSA. This CDR3 region has 15 residues. The CDR3 sequence: CASSLQRTRQETQYF. CDR3 sequence (DNA): TGTGCCAGCAGCTTACAGCGGACCCGCCAAGAGACCCAGTACTTC.

V usage is TRBV4-3 and J usage is TRBJ2-3; 11 bases fit TRBD2. Losses at the gene ends were 0 bases for V and 4 bases for J; bases not matched to a gene: 9. CDR3 length: 18 amino acids. Germline-derived CDR1 and CDR2 are LGHNA and YSLEER. The DNA of the CDR3 is TGCGCCAGCAGCCAAGACTTAGCGGGAGGGCTACTCTCAGATACGCAGTATTTT. Its protein product is CASSQDLAGGLLSDTQYF.

This sequence joins TRBV7-6 and TRBJ2-5; 7 positions match TRBD1. V lost 5 bases and J lost 5; bases outside the gene matches: 11. Germline V gives CDR1 SGHVS, CDR2 FNYEAQ. The CDR3 consists of 15 residues. The CDR3 reads CASSLDLGQSETQYF. The CDR3 DNA is TGTGCCAGCAGCCTAGACCTGGGACAGTCGGAGACCCAGTACTTC.

The rearrangement links TRBV6-5 to TRBJ2-5; tentatively, D is TRBD1 (5 bases). TRBJ2-7 explains the end of the DNA better; the J call may be wrong. This CDR3 comprises 14 residues. Germline CDR1 and CDR2: MNHEY and SVGAGI. CDR3 DNA sequence: TGTGCCAGCAGTCCGTATGCAGGGTCCCACGAGCAGTACTTC. Amino acid sequence: CASSPYAGSHEQYF.

The V call is TRBV7-9, the J call TRBJ1-2; weak D call: TRBD1 (6 bases). Germline lookup yields CDR1 SEHNR and CDR2 FQNEAQ (reference sequence). V was pared by 3 bases and J by 8 bases, with 19 bases between. The CDR3 length is 15 residues. The CDR3 DNA sequence: TGTGCCAGCAGCTTCCATAAGGGGCAGGGGTACGGCTACACCTTC. Protein: CASSFHKGQGYGYTF.

V and J are TRBV5-4 and TRBJ2-1; 7 bases match TRBD2. V trimming: 4 bases; J trimming: 3 bases; junction bases outside the gene matches: 4. This CDR3 is 14 amino acids long. The V gene's germline CDR1 is SGHNT and CDR2 YYREEE (reference sequence). CDR3 bases: TGTGCCAGCAGCCAAGGACTAGACTACAATGAGCAGTTCTTC. Its translation is CASSQGLDYNEQFF. The whole variable domain, remainder taken from reference TRBV5-4 and TRBJ2-1, is ETGVTQSPTHLIKTRGQQVTLRCSSQSGHNTVSWYQQALGQGPQFIFQYYREEENGRGNFPPRFSGLQFPNYSSELNVNALELDDSALYLCASSQGLDYNEQFFGPGTRLTVL.

This clone has just one count. The chain recombines TRBV28 with TRBJ1-5; 7 nucleotides agree with TRBD1. Germline-derived CDR1 and CDR2 are MDHEN and SYDVKM. This CDR3 has 18 residues. Germline trimming cut 2 bases from V and 0 bases from J; bases unmatched to any gene: 10. The CDR3 nucleotides read TGTGCCAGCAGTTTAAGACAGGGACTTTGGTATAGCAATCAGCCCCAGCATTTT. It translates to CASSLRQGLWYSNQPQHF.

The chain links TRBV6-6 to TRBJ2-5; D gene uncertain. Germline V CDR1 and CDR2: MNHNY, SVGAGI (reference sequence). V gave up 1 base and J gave up 5 bases, with 2 bases separating them. CDR3 size: 11 residues. This CDR3 is CASSYYETQYF. The CDR3 coding sequence is TGTGCCAGCAGTTACTATGAGACCCAGTACTTC.

The V and J genes are TRBV28 and TRBJ2-7; maybe TRBD1 (6 bases). Germline V CDR1 and CDR2: MDHEN, SYDVKM. The CDR3 length is 15 residues. The ends were cut back, 4 bases at V and 2 bases at J, with 15 bases in the middle. This CDR3 is CASSSFRDMTYEQYF. CDR3 nucleotides: TGTGCCAGCAGTTCCTTCCGGGACATGACCTACGAGCAGTACTTC.

The V gene is TRBV6-4, the J gene TRBJ1-2; D is perhaps TRBD1 (6 bases). Trimming removed 4 bases at V and 6 bases at J, with 12 bases between. The CDR3 extends over 13 amino acids. Germline assignment: CDR1 MRHNA and CDR2 SNTAGT. The CDR3 DNA reads as TGTGCCAGCAGTGGCGACAGGTTCGATGGCTACACCTTC. Encoded protein: CASSGDRFDGYTF.

In this sample, this clone turned up once. This chain uses TRBV6-5 with TRBJ1-4, with D unresolved. V lost 3 bases to trimming and J lost 0 bases, with 11 bases between them. In germline, CDR1 is MNHEY, CDR2 SVGAGI. This CDR3 spans 16 amino acids. In DNA form, the CDR3 reads TGTGCCAGCAGTTATGAGCAGGTCCCAACTAATGAAAAACTGTTTTTT. Translation gives CASSYEQVPTNEKLFF.

CDR3 nucleotides: TGTGCCAGCGCAAGGACTAGCGGGAGTGAGCAGTTCTTC. It codes for CASARTSGSEQFF. The chain is built from TRBV9 and TRBJ2-1; 13 bases align to TRBD2. Trimming at V came to 7 bases and at J to 9 bases, leaving 4 bases not matched to a gene. This CDR3 comprises 13 residues. The germline gives CDR1 SGDLS, CDR2 YYNGEE.

The chain combines TRBV4-1 with TRBJ1-1; 10 bases map to TRBD1. Germline CDR1 is MGHRA and CDR2 is YSYEKL. The CDR3 totals 19 residues. The V segment lost 4 bases and the J segment 6 bases; nucleotides outside the gene matches: 20. CDR3 in DNA: TGCGCCAGCAGCCCCTCCCCGGGACAGGGGTCTCCTTATCGGGCTGAAGCTTTCTTT. Its translation: CASSPSPGQGSPYRAEAFF.

This clone was detected once. The chain is built from TRBV28 and TRBJ1-5; D gene unclear. The V and J ends lost 6 bases and 0 bases respectively, with 6 bases between them. In germline, CDR1 is MDHEN, CDR2 SYDVKM. The CDR3 loop spans 13 amino acids. Here the CDR3 reads CASRADSNQPQHF. CDR3 bases: TGTGCCAGCAGGGCAGATAGCAATCAGCCCCAGCATTTT.

CDR3 bases: TGTGCCAGCAGCAAAGGGTCACGGTTCTACGAGCAGTACTTC. It encodes CASSKGSRFYEQYF. The V and J genes are TRBV21-1 and TRBJ2-7; the table names TRBD2, a call not compared with the DNA. TRBV21-1 is shown as a pseudogene. The CDR3 extends over 14 amino acids.

This chain joins TRBV7-9 and TRBJ2-1; TRBD2 matches at 14 bases. Looked up from germline, CDR1 is SEHNR and CDR2 is FQNEAQ (reference sequence). The CDR3 is made up of 17 amino acids. V gave up 10 bases and J gave up 4 bases; unmatched junction bases: 12. CDR3 DNA: TGTGCCACCTCGGGACTAGCGGGAGTTTTGGGGTACAATGAGCAGTTCTTC. Its translation: CATSGLAGVLGYNEQFF.

The CDR3 sequence: CASSKVGTVPNYGYTF. The CDR3 nucleotides are TGTGCCAGCAGCAAGGTGGGGACAGTTCCCAACTATGGCTACACCTTC. The chain combines TRBV21-1 with TRBJ1-2; whether TRBD1, the table's D call, matches the DNA was not checked. TRBV21-1 is shown as a pseudogene. The CDR3 has 16 amino acids.

The chain combines TRBV5-6 with TRBJ2-4; D unresolved. With 1 base removed from V and 0 bases from J, the gap between germline ends came to 8 bases. This CDR3 has 15 amino acids. Germline values: CDR1 SGHDT, CDR2 YYEEEE. CDR3 bases: TGTGCCAGCAGCTTGCTGCGGTTAGCCAAAAACATTCAGTACTTC. It specifies CASSLLRLAKNIQYF.

This clone has just one count. The rearrangement links TRBV15 to TRBJ2-7, with 7 bases identical to TRBD2. V trimming: 0 bases; J trimming: 2 bases; junction bases outside the gene matches: 4. The CDR3 runs to 15 residues. Germline CDR1 and CDR2: LNHNV and YYDKDF (reference sequence). As DNA, the CDR3 is TGTGCCACCAGCAGAGACGGGCGGGGGACCTACGAGCAGTACTTC. Protein: CATSRDGRGTYEQYF.

The chain employs TRBV28 and TRBJ2-1; 8 nucleotides match TRBD2. Trimming removed 2 bases from V and 4 bases from J; junction bases left unmatched: 7. Germline values: CDR1 MDHEN, CDR2 SYDVKM. The CDR3 covers 16 residues. For the CDR3, the DNA is TGTGCCAGCAGTTTACGGGAGGGCCTCGGTTACAATGAGCAGTTCTTC. Translated: CASSLREGLGYNEQFF.

The chain links TRBV27 to TRBJ2-1, with a weak D call TRBD2 (7 bases). The CDR3 is 15 residues long. CDR1 MNHEY and CDR2 SMNVEV come from the germline V gene (reference sequence). V shed 2 bases and J shed 6 bases, with 14 bases lying between them. CDR3 coding DNA: TGTGCCAGCAGTTTAAGCAGGGGACTAATCAATGAGCAGTTCTTC. Its translation is CASSLSRGLINEQFF.

The chain combines TRBV11-2 with TRBJ1-2, with 7 bases matching TRBD1. Germline-derived CDR1 and CDR2 are SGHAT and FQNNGV. The CDR3 is 17 amino acids. The V and J ends lost 5 bases and 5 bases, in that order; junction bases with no gene match: 17. The CDR3 sequence is CASSPRTGVDLLYGYTF. The CDR3 DNA is TGTGCCAGCAGCCCTCGGACAGGAGTCGACTTATTGTATGGCTACACCTTC.

The chain carries TRBV6-1 and TRBJ2-2; the D gene is possibly TRBD1 (6 bases). In germline, CDR1 is MNHNS, CDR2 SASEGT. The CDR3 runs 15 residues. V was clipped by 5 bases and J by 4 bases, with 14 bases between them. CDR3 coding DNA: TGTGCCAGCAGTCCGCACAGGGCGGGCACCGGGGAGCTGTTTTTT. It is translated as CASSPHRAGTGELFF.